This T cell receptor beta chain was captured in a study of shared clonotypes between healthy human individuals. CD8 cells regarded as naive lacked CD45RO, were positively chosen for CCR7, and omitted terminally differentiated effector memory CD45RA+ cells. CDR3 length: 12 residues. Germline CDR1 SGDLS, CDR2 YYNGEE. Trimming took 4 bases from V and 8 from J, leaving 10 bases between them. At a deep level, the assay was run. Measured with immunoSEQ multiplex PCR; TCRdb has only the in-frame clones, and not every one. Of around 1.9 million clones in the sample, 80% to 95% are singletons; the top ten hold less than 2%.

Material for sequencing was naive CD8+ T cells from PBMCs. The chain has TRBV9 and TRBJ2-1; D not certain. The sequence derives from a man between 18 and 35 years old in good health. Some clones in this sample may be carry-over from other donors' samples. CDR3 coding DNA: TGTGCCAGCAGCCCTCTAGGCCATGAGCAGTTCTTC. Residues: CASSPLGHEQFF.